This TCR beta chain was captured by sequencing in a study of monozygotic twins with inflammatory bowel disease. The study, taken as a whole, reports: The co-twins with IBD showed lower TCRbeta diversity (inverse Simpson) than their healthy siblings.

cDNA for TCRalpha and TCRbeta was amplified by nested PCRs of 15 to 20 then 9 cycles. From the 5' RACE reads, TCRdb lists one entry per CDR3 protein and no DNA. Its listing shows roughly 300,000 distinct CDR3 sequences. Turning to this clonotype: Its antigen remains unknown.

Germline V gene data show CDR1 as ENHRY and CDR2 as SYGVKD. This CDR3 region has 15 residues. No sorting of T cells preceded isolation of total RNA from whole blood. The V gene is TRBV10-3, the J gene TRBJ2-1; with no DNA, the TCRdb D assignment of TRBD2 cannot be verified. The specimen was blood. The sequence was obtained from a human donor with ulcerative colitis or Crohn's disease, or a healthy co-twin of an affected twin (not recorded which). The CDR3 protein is CAISQDPGGNNEQFF.